This passage covers 10 T cell receptor beta chains from one sample sequenced in a study of blood T cell repertoires in COVID-19. Clones were read by immunoSEQ multiplex PCR, and TCRdb kept only the in-frame ones, dropping some. The table has over 65,000 clones, over 85% seen once; the top ten hold approximately 4.4%. Sequencing was performed on peripheral blood. The origin of the receptors is a man aged 45 to 65 with active COVID-19.

This rearrangement joins TRBV25-1 to TRBJ1-2; 8 positions agree with TRBD1. The germline V gene encodes CDR1 MGHDK and CDR2 SYGVNS. CDR3 size: 14 residues. The V gene end was trimmed by 3 bases and the J gene end by 7 bases; junction bases not matched to a gene: 7. CDR3: CASSDLDRERGYTF. The CDR3 coding sequence is TGTGCCAGCAGTGATCTGGACAGGGAACGTGGCTACACCTTC.

This chain links TRBV11-3 with TRBJ2-7, with D hard to call. Trimming removed 0 bases at V and 7 bases at J, with 19 bases between. Germline CDR1 SGHNT, CDR2 YENEEA. This CDR3 is built from 16 residues. CDR3 sequence reads: CASSLDYRRPNEEQYF. The CDR3 nucleotides are TGTGCCAGCAGCTTAGATTATCGGCGGCCAAACGAAGAGCAGTACTTC.

This chain links TRBV4-2 with TRBJ2-1; possibly TRBD2 for D (6 bases). The germline V gene encodes CDR1 LGHNA and CDR2 YNFKEQ. V shed 4 bases and J shed 5 bases, with 9 bases lying between them. The CDR3 totals 13 residues. CDR3 loop: CASSRGTNNEQFF. CDR3 DNA: TGTGCCAGCAGCCGCGGGACCAACAATGAGCAGTTCTTC.

The J gene is TRBJ1-1, the V gene TRBV6-6; D not certain. Trimming stripped 9 bases from V and 2 bases from J, with 10 bases between. Germline values: CDR1 MNHNY, CDR2 SVGAGI (reference sequence). The CDR3 consists of 12 residues. For the CDR3, the DNA is TGTGCCAGTTCAAAGCGAAACACTGAAGCTTTCTTT. As protein: CASSKRNTEAFF.

V is TRBV28 and J is TRBJ1-2; 10 positions match TRBD1. With 6 bases clipped from V and 4 bases from J, the junction kept 8 bases outside the gene matches. CDR1 is MDHEN, CDR2 SYDVKM, per germline. The CDR3 extends over 15 amino acids. This CDR3 is CASRSTRTGGYGYTF. The DNA of the CDR3 is TGTGCCAGCAGATCGACCCGGACAGGGGGCTATGGCTACACCTTC.

The genes are TRBV11-3 and TRBJ2-5; 8 bases agree with TRBD2. Germline-derived CDR1 and CDR2 are SGHNT and YENEEA. Trimming took 7 bases from V and 3 from J; bases not matched to a gene: 10. This CDR3 region has 15 residues. CDR3 nucleotide sequence: TGTGCCAGCACCCCGGGCGGGGGGATAGAAGAGACCCAGTACTTC. Translated, it gives CASTPGGGIEETQYF. The full variable domain, with the rest looked up from reference TRBV11-3 and TRBJ2-5, is EAGVVQSPRYKIIEKKQPVAFWCNPISGHNTLYWYLQNLGQGPELLIRYENEEAVDDSQLPKDRFSAERLKGVDSTLKIQPAELGDSAVYLCASTPGGGIEETQYFGPGTRLLVL.

The chain couples TRBV2 to TRBJ2-2; 8 nucleotides agree with TRBD2. Losses at the gene ends were 2 bases for V and 1 base for J; bases not matched to a gene: 0. Germline V CDR1 and CDR2: SNHLY, FYNNEI. This CDR3 is built from 15 residues. The CDR3 here is CASSELAGNTGELFF. The CDR3 region has the DNA TGTGCCAGCAGTGAACTAGCGGGGAACACCGGGGAGCTGTTTTTT. The entire variable domain, with the rest obtained from reference TRBV2 and TRBJ2-2, is as follows: EPEVTQTPSHQVTQMGQEVILRCVPISNHLYFYWYRQILGQKVEFLVSFYNNEISEKSEIFDDQFSVERPDGSNFTLKIRSTKLEDSAMYFCASSELAGNTGELFFGEGSRLTVL.

This clone was recorded once. J is TRBJ2-3 and V is TRBV5-1, with 10 positions matching TRBD2. CDR1 SGHRS and CDR2 YFSETQ come from the germline V gene. This CDR3 spans 16 amino acids. V shed 2 bases and J 2 bases; nucleotides not matched to a gene: 5. The CDR3 sequence is CASSFSAGGTTDTQYF. DNA for the CDR3: TGCGCCAGCAGCTTTTCAGCGGGGGGGACCACAGATACGCAGTATTTT.

This chain links TRBV2 with TRBJ2-2; 7 bases match TRBD1. Germline loops: CDR1 SNHLY, CDR2 FYNNEI. This CDR3 is built from 14 residues. Germline trimming cut 6 bases from V and 5 bases from J; bases unmatched to any gene: 6. CDR3 in amino acids: CASRRDSSTGELFF. The DNA of the CDR3 is TGTGCCAGCAGGAGGGACAGCTCTACCGGGGAGCTGTTTTTT. The full variable domain, rest sourced from reference TRBV2 and TRBJ2-2, is EPEVTQTPSHQVTQMGQEVILRCVPISNHLYFYWYRQILGQKVEFLVSFYNNEISEKSEIFDDQFSVERPDGSNFTLKIRSTKLEDSAMYFCASRRDSSTGELFFGEGSRLTVL.

This chain joins TRBV19 and TRBJ2-1; 11 bases map to TRBD2. The J segment lost 6 bases and the V segment lost 5 bases, leaving 9 bases of the junction unmatched. The CDR3 runs to 16 residues. CDR1 LNHDA and CDR2 SQIVND come from the germline V gene (reference sequence). CDR3 in DNA: TGTGCCAGTAGTTCACTCCCGGGACTAGCGGCCAATGAGCAGTTCTTC. Translating it yields CASSSLPGLAANEQFF.